One sample yielded the 3 T cell receptor beta chains listed below, sequenced in a study of blood T cell repertoires in COVID-19. The repertoire was sequenced with immunoSEQ multiplex PCR; TCRdb's copy has only in-frame clones and lacks some. Of approximately 260,000 clones in the sample, roughly 89% were seen once. Specimen: peripheral blood. These receptors all come from a man aged 45-60 years with acute or convalescent COVID-19.

The chain carries TRBV6-5 and TRBJ1-1; D possibly corresponds to TRBD1 (5 bases). Germline CDR1 is MNHEY and CDR2 is SVGAGI. The CDR3 covers 10 residues. The CDR3 DNA reads TGTGCGGGGCCGGACACTGAAGCTTTCTTT. Protein sequence: CAGPDTEAFF.

The chain has TRBV7-9 and TRBJ2-2, with D possibly being TRBD1 (6 bases). Germline V gene data show CDR1 as SEHNR and CDR2 as FQNEAQ (reference sequence). There are 14 residues in the CDR3. With 9 bases removed from V and 1 base from J, the gap between germline ends came to 12 bases. This CDR3 reads CARSTGMNTGELFF. CDR3 nucleotides: TGTGCCAGAAGTACAGGGATGAACACCGGGGAGCTGTTTTTT.

The chain recombines TRBV19 with TRBJ2-2; 7 positions agree with TRBD1. The V segment lost 1 base and the J segment 1 base; nucleotides outside the gene matches: 3. CDR3 length: 16 residues. CDR1 and CDR2 (germline): LNHDA, SQIVND (reference sequence). The CDR3 here is CASSIGWTGNTGELFF. CDR3 bases: TGTGCCAGTAGTATAGGATGGACAGGGAACACCGGGGAGCTGTTTTTT.